These 23 T cell receptor beta chains came from one sample sequenced in a study of blood T cell repertoires in COVID-19. Sequencing was performed with immunoSEQ multiplex PCR; in TCRdb, only in-frame clones are kept and a portion is missing. Of fewer than 350,000 clones detected, 85% to 90% appear once; the ten largest clones hold roughly 1.5%. Input material: PBMCs or T cells enriched from blood (not recorded which). The source is a woman aged 18-35 years with acute COVID-19.

The chain employs TRBV11-1 and TRBJ2-5; tentatively, D is TRBD2 (6 bases). This CDR3 spans 16 amino acids. Germline values: CDR1 SGHAT, CDR2 FQDESV (reference sequence). V lost 5 bases, J lost 2 bases, and 18 bases lay in between. The CDR3 spells CASSERGSGRQETQYF. The CDR3 coding sequence is TGTGCCAGCAGCGAAAGGGGCAGCGGGCGGCAAGAGACCCAGTACTTC. The variable domain in full, completed from reference TRBV11-1 and TRBJ2-5, reads EAEVAQSPRYKITEKSQAVAFWCDPISGHATLYWYRQILGQGPELLVQFQDESVVDDSQLPKDRFSAERLKGVDSTLKIQPAELGDSAMYLCASSERGSGRQETQYFGPGTRLLVL.

The chain employs TRBV9 and TRBJ1-3; weak D call: TRBD1 (6 bases). The V end lost 4 bases, the J end lost 4 bases, and 9 bases lay between the germline ends. Germline V gene sequence: CDR1 SGDLS, CDR2 YYNGEE. The CDR3 sequence is 13 residues long. The CDR3 is CASSTGQGNTIYF. The CDR3 bases are TGTGCCAGCAGCACCGGACAGGGAAACACCATATATTTT.

The chain combines TRBV10-2 with TRBJ2-5; D is possibly TRBD2 (6 bases). Trimming stripped 7 bases from V and 4 bases from J, with 16 bases between. This CDR3 has 14 residues. The germline gives CDR1 WSHSY, CDR2 SAAADI. For the CDR3, the DNA is TGCGCCAGCACCGGGTCTAGCGAGCGAGAGACCCAGTACTTC. It codes for CASTGSSERETQYF.

The CDR3 region is CASGDRVEQPQHF. Here the CDR3 DNA reads TGTGCCAGCGGGGACAGGGTCGAACAGCCCCAGCATTTT. J is TRBJ1-5 and V is TRBV6-6; 9 bases match TRBD1. Germline V gives CDR1 MNHNY, CDR2 SVGAGI (reference sequence). The CDR3 has 13 amino acids. V shed 8 bases, J shed 7 bases, and the junction held 6 bases outside the gene matches.

The J gene is TRBJ2-1, the V gene TRBV24-1; 7 nucleotides align to TRBD1. Germline trimming cut 9 bases from V and 7 bases from J; bases unmatched to any gene: 8. Germline lookup yields CDR1 KGHDR and CDR2 SFDVKD. The CDR3 totals 13 residues. The CDR3 sequence: CATGQAAGNEQFF. In nucleotides, the CDR3 is TGTGCCACCGGACAGGCCGCAGGGAATGAGCAGTTCTTC.

The gene calls are TRBV11-2 and TRBJ2-7; a possible D gene is TRBD2 (6 bases). V was pared by 1 base and J by 0 bases, with 10 bases between. Germline-derived CDR1 and CDR2 are SGHAT and FQNNGV. The CDR3 loop spans 15 amino acids. This CDR3 is CASSLGDSGSYEQYF. For the CDR3, the DNA is TGTGCCAGCAGCTTAGGGGACTCAGGCTCCTACGAGCAGTACTTC.

In its sample, this clone was seen once. The chain uses TRBV19 and TRBJ1-5; TRBD1 matches 7 bases. The germline V gene encodes CDR1 LNHDA and CDR2 SQIVND (reference sequence). V trimming: 0 bases; J trimming: 0 bases; junction bases outside the gene matches: 8. The CDR3 totals 18 residues. The CDR3 loop is CASSIDGVDRTSNQPQHF. CDR3 in DNA: TGTGCCAGTAGTATAGATGGGGTGGACAGGACTAGCAATCAGCCCCAGCATTTT.

V usage is TRBV5-1 and J usage is TRBJ2-5; 8 positions agree with TRBD1. Germline-derived CDR1 and CDR2 are SGHRS and YFSETQ. This CDR3 comprises 14 residues. The V gene end was trimmed by 4 bases and the J gene end by 4 bases; junction bases not matched to a gene: 6. The CDR3: CASSGATGVETQYF. The CDR3, as DNA: TGCGCCAGCAGCGGAGCGACAGGGGTAGAGACCCAGTACTTC.

This sequence joins TRBV2 and TRBJ2-3; D gene ambiguous. The V gene lost 4 bases and the J gene lost 7 bases, with 3 bases spanning the gap. CDR1 and CDR2 (germline): SNHLY, FYNNEI. The CDR3 extends over 10 amino acids. The CDR3 DNA reads as TGTGCCAGCAGTGTCTATACGCAGTATTTT. Amino acid sequence: CASSVYTQYF.

This chain links TRBV19 with TRBJ2-2, with 7 positions matching TRBD1. J was trimmed by 5 bases and V by 5 bases; bases with no gene match: 5. Germline V gives CDR1 LNHDA, CDR2 SQIVND (reference sequence). The CDR3 totals 14 residues. The CDR3 loop reads CASSSGTVTGELFF. The CDR3 nucleotides read TGTGCCAGTAGTTCCGGGACAGTGACCGGGGAGCTGTTTTTT.

The V and J genes are TRBV10-1 and TRBJ2-7; 8 bases map to TRBD1. Trimming at V came to 5 bases and at J to 4 bases, leaving 10 bases not matched to a gene. Germline V gene data show CDR1 as WNHNN and CDR2 as SYGVQD (reference sequence). The CDR3 consists of 15 residues. The CDR3 DNA is TGCGCCAGCAGTCGCGGACAGGGCAGAATGTACGAGCAGTACTTC. Amino acids: CASSRGQGRMYEQYF.

The chain couples TRBV9 to TRBJ1-2; D unresolved. The germline V gene encodes CDR1 SGDLS and CDR2 YYNGEE. This CDR3 is built from 13 residues. V lost 0 bases and J lost 8, with 11 bases in between. The CDR3 spells CASSVVSSKGYTF. In DNA form, the CDR3 reads TGTGCCAGCAGCGTAGTCTCCTCTAAGGGCTACACCTTC.

This sequence joins TRBV11-2 and TRBJ1-4; 7 positions match TRBD1. The CDR3 consists of 17 residues. The germline CDR1 and CDR2 sequences are SGHAT and FQNNGV. V shed 3 bases, J shed 8 bases, and the junction held 15 bases outside the gene matches. DNA for the CDR3: TGTGCCAGCAGCTTTATTAGGAAAACAGGGGACGGGGAAAAACTGTTTTTT. Translating it yields CASSFIRKTGDGEKLFF.

The chain couples TRBV19 to TRBJ2-7; D perhaps matches TRBD2 (5 bases). There are 15 residues in the CDR3. The germline V gene encodes CDR1 LNHDA and CDR2 SQIVND (reference sequence). The V end lost 4 bases, the J end lost 4 bases, and 17 bases lay between the germline ends. The CDR3 here is CASSKGLWGVYEQYF. The CDR3 region has the DNA TGTGCCAGTAGTAAGGGCCTATGGGGAGTATACGAGCAGTACTTC.

This sequence joins TRBV7-2 and TRBJ2-1; TRBD2 matches 9 bases. The CDR3 has 15 amino acids. Per the germline V gene, CDR1 is SGHTA and CDR2 is FQGNSA. With 4 bases clipped from V and 4 bases from J, the junction kept 5 bases outside the gene matches. The CDR3 bases are TGTGCCAGCAGCTGGAAGACTAGCGGATACAATGAGCAGTTCTTC. Its translation: CASSWKTSGYNEQFF.

CDR3 region: CASSLVGVSIGEQFF. Here the CDR3 DNA reads TGTGCCAGCAGCTTGGTAGGGGTCTCGATCGGTGAGCAGTTCTTC. This chain joins TRBV5-6 and TRBJ2-1; D is perhaps TRBD1 (5 bases). Germline loops: CDR1 SGHDT, CDR2 YYEEEE. Deletions cut 0 bases from V and 9 bases from J, with 16 bases between. The CDR3 consists of 15 residues.

This clone appeared once. Within the sample, other DNA sequences also encode this same CDR3. The chain has TRBV5-1 and TRBJ2-1, with D perhaps TRBD1 (5 bases). This CDR3 has 14 amino acids. Germline-derived CDR1 and CDR2 are SGHRS and YFSETQ. V dropped 1 base and J dropped 7 bases, with 12 bases sitting between them. The CDR3 loop reads CASSLRSGNNEQFF. The CDR3 DNA is TGCGCCAGCAGCTTGAGGTCAGGGAATAATGAGCAGTTCTTC.

This clone showed up just a few times. The chain has TRBV10-3 and TRBJ2-3; 12 nucleotides agree with TRBD2. Germline V gene lookup returns CDR1 ENHRY and CDR2 SYGVKD. V lost 6 bases and J lost 0; bases outside the gene matches: 13. This CDR3 region has 19 residues. The CDR3 nucleotides are TGTGCCATCAGCCCGACTAGCGGGAGAGTTCCCTCTAGCACAGATACGCAGTATTTT. The encoded protein is CAISPTSGRVPSSTDTQYF.

The genes are TRBV5-1 and TRBJ1-2, with D maybe TRBD1 (5 bases). V lost 4 bases and J lost 3, with 16 bases in between. This CDR3 has 15 amino acids. CDR1 is SGHRS and CDR2 is YFSETQ in the germline V gene. DNA for the CDR3: TGCGCCAGCAGCCCCTCGGGGGATGTTGACTATGGCTACACCTTC. It translates to CASSPSGDVDYGYTF.

The V call is TRBV5-1, the J call TRBJ1-6; TRBD1 agrees at 9 bases. The CDR3 runs 14 residues. The V segment lost 3 bases and the J segment 10 bases; nucleotides outside the gene matches: 5. Germline loops: CDR1 SGHRS, CDR2 YFSETQ. CDR3 bases: TGCGCCAGCAGCTGGGACAGGGCGGACTCACCCCTCCACTTT. Its translation: CASSWDRADSPLHF.

The chain has TRBV19 and TRBJ1-1; no reliable D call. The CDR3 covers 13 residues. Trimming removed 5 bases from V and 6 bases from J, with 13 bases in between. Germline CDR1 is LNHDA and CDR2 is SQIVND (reference sequence). CDR3 bases: TGTGCCAGTAGTCCGGGGTTCGCCGCTGAAGCTTTCTTT. It codes for CASSPGFAAEAFF.

The rearrangement joins TRBV7-2 to TRBJ1-6; D may be TRBD1 (6 bases). V was trimmed by 4 bases and J by 8 bases, leaving 21 bases between them. The germline CDR1 and CDR2 sequences are SGHTA and FQGNSA. The CDR3 runs to 17 residues. The CDR3 loop reads CASSSIADRQQDSPLHF. DNA of the CDR3: TGTGCCAGCAGCTCGATAGCCGACAGGCAGCAGGATTCACCCCTCCACTTT.

The chain uses TRBV4-3 and TRBJ2-7; 7 positions agree with TRBD2. The germline V gene encodes CDR1 LGHNA and CDR2 YSLEER. V dropped 0 bases and J dropped 4; count of bases not matched to a gene: 3. The CDR3 loop spans 14 amino acids. The CDR3 protein is CASSQERERYEQYF. The CDR3 nucleotides are TGCGCCAGCAGCCAAGAGCGGGAGAGGTACGAGCAGTACTTC.